The 9 T cell receptor beta chains presented below share a single source sample, sequenced in a study of OX40 agonist ivuxolimab in advanced cancers. Here immunoSEQ multiplex PCR was the method, and the copy in TCRdb shows in-frame clones only, minus some. The table includes about 60,000 clones, about 87% detected once. The specimen was CD4+ or CD8+ T cells sorted from blood, collected in a trial of the OX40 agonist ivuxolimab. The receptors here all came from an adult with an advanced solid tumor such as melanoma, head and neck, liver or kidney cancer.

This clone was seen once. The chain employs TRBV7-9 and TRBJ1-5; D gene uncertain. CDR1 and CDR2 (germline): SEHNR, FQNEAQ (reference sequence). The CDR3 runs to 12 residues. With 3 bases removed from V and 7 bases from J, the gap between germline ends came to 7 bases. As DNA, the CDR3 is TGTGCCAGCAGCTTCCCAGACCAGCCCCAGCATTTT. Its protein is CASSFPDQPQHF.

CDR3 bases: TGTGCCAGCAGTTTCGACAGGGTCAATCAGCCCCAGCATTTT. Translating gives CASSFDRVNQPQHF. This chain connects TRBV28 to TRBJ1-5, with TRBD1 matching over 7 bases. The CDR3 spans 14 residues. J lost 3 bases, V lost 3 bases, and 2 bases had no gene match. The germline V gene encodes CDR1 MDHEN and CDR2 SYDVKM. The variable domain in full, with the rest retrieved from reference TRBV28 and TRBJ1-5, is DVKVTQSSRYLVKRTGEKVFLECVQDMDHENMFWYRQDPGLGLRLIYFSYDVKMKEKGDIPEGYSVSREKKERFSLILESASTNQTSMYLCASSFDRVNQPQHFGDGTRLSIL.

This clone was counted between two and nine times. This rearrangement joins TRBV27 to TRBJ2-5; possible D gene TRBD1, 6 bases. Trimming took 6 bases from V and 1 from J, leaving 15 bases between them. Germline V gene sequence: CDR1 MNHEY, CDR2 SMNVEV (reference sequence). The length of the CDR3 is 15 residues. CDR3 in DNA: TGTGCCAGCAGCAGCTCACGGGACATCCAAGAGACCCAGTACTTC. This encodes CASSSSRDIQETQYF.

The chain joins TRBV25-1 to TRBJ1-4; D is perhaps TRBD1 (6 bases). There are 13 residues in the CDR3. CDR1 and CDR2 (germline): MGHDK, SYGVNS. V was clipped by 10 bases and J by 7 bases, with 16 bases between them. The CDR3 sequence: CATQRGAGEKLFF. The CDR3 bases are TGTGCCACCCAGAGGGGGGCCGGTGAAAAACTGTTTTTT.

The chain couples TRBV6-1 to TRBJ2-7, with 7 bases matching TRBD1. The junction had 13 bases not matched to a gene; V was cut back by 5 bases and J by 6 bases. Germline V gene sequence: CDR1 MNHNS, CDR2 SASEGT. The CDR3 extends over 15 amino acids. In DNA, the CDR3 is TGTGCCAGCAGTACTGTGACCCGAGCAGGGGGCGAGCAGTACTTC. Translated, it gives CASSTVTRAGGEQYF.

The chain recombines TRBV19 with TRBJ1-5, with 7 bases aligning to TRBD1. Germline CDR1 and CDR2: LNHDA and SQIVND (reference sequence). V was pared by 8 bases and J by 0 bases, with 7 bases of the junction left unmatched. This CDR3 comprises 15 residues. The CDR3 protein is CASRQGQHSNQPQHF. In DNA, the CDR3 is TGTGCCAGTCGGCAGGGACAGCATAGCAATCAGCCCCAGCATTTT.

This chain uses TRBV30 with TRBJ1-5; D might be TRBD1 (6 bases). Looked up from germline, CDR1 is GTSNPN and CDR2 is SVGIG (reference sequence). The length of the CDR3 is 14 residues. The V and J ends lost 3 bases and 3 bases respectively, with 12 bases between them. The CDR3 sequence: CAWRPRDTNQPQHF. The DNA of the CDR3 is TGTGCCTGGAGACCCCGGGACACCAATCAGCCCCAGCATTTT.

V gene TRBV5-1 combines with J gene TRBJ2-2; weak D call: TRBD1 (6 bases). The CDR3 totals 14 residues. Germline CDR1 and CDR2: SGHRS and YFSETQ. Trimming shortened V by 4 bases and J by 4 bases, and 11 bases separated the two germline ends. The CDR3 coding sequence is TGCGCCAGCAGCCTCATACAGGGCACCGGGGAGCTGTTTTTT. This codes for CASSLIQGTGELFF.

The chain uses TRBV7-9 and TRBJ1-5, with D unresolved. CDR3 length: 14 amino acids. The V and J ends lost 1 base and 4 bases respectively, with 8 bases between them. Germline V gene lookup returns CDR1 SEHNR and CDR2 FQNEAQ (reference sequence). The CDR3 protein is CASSLDSRNQPQHF. The CDR3 coding sequence is TGTGCCAGCAGCTTAGACTCCAGGAATCAGCCCCAGCATTTT.